This record concerns one TCR beta chain sequence. No antigen is known for it. V dropped 0 bases and J dropped 2; count of bases not matched to a gene: 3. Germline lookup yields CDR1 MNHNS and CDR2 SASEGT. The CDR3 sequence is 16 residues long. The source of the sample is a study of spatial heterogeneity in lung cancer. Study-wide background: Where available, sequencing covered follow-up PBMC samples, taken at a median of roughly 22 months after resection. Detected sequences consistently included more beta-chain ones than alpha-chain ones.

Regarding the study as a whole: Blood showed ubiquitous tumor TCRs more often at resection than at routine follow-up.

Every TCR cDNA molecule bore its own unique molecular identifier. From the 5' RACE reads, TCRdb called clonotypes with MiXCR, one entry per CDR3 protein. Here the sample spans tens of thousands of distinct CDR3 sequences, 8% to 10% being singletons. Time point here: blood at routine non-recurrence follow-up after resection. The sequence was obtained from a female donor with early-stage non-small cell lung cancer. The chain has TRBV6-1 and TRBJ2-5; 10 bases agree with TRBD2. The sequencing used PBMCs, collected at follow-up. The CDR3, as DNA: TGTGCCAGCAGTGAAGCGGGACTAGCGACACAAGAGACCCAGTACTTC. Translation gives CASSEAGLATQETQYF.